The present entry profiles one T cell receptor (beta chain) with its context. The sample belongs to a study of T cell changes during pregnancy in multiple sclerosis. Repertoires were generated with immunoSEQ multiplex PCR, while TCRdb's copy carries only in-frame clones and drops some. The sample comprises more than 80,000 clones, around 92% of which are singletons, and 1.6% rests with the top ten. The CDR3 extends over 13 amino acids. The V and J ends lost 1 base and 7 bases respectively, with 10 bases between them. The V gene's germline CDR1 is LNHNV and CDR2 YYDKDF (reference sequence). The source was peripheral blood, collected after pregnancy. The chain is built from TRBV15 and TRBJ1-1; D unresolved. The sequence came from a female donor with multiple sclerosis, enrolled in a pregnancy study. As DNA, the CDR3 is TGTGCCACCAGCAGAGGAGAGGGTGTTGAAGCTTTCTTT. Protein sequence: CATSRGEGVEAFF.